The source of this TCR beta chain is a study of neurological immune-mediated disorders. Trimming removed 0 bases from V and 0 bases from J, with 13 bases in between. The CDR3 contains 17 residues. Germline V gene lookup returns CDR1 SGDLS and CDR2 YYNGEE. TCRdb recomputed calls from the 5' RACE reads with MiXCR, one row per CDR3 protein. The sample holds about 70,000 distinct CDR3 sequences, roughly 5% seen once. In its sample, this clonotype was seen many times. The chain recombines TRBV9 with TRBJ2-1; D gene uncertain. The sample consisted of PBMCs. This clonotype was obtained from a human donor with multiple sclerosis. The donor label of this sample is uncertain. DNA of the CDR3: TGTGCCAGCAGCGTAGCCGGGTTCGGTAGCTCCTACAATGAGCAGTTCTTC. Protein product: CASSVAGFGSSYNEQFF.